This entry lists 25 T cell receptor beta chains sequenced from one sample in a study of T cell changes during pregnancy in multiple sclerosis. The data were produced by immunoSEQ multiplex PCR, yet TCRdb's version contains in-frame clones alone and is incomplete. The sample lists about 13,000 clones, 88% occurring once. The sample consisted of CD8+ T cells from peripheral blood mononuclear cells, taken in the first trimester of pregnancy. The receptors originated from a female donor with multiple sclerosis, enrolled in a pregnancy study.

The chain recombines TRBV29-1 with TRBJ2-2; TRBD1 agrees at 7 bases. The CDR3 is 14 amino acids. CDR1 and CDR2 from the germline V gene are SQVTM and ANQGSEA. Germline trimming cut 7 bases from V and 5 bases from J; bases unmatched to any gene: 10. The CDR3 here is CSAGTGVRTGELFF. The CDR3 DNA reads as TGCAGCGCCGGAACAGGGGTACGAACCGGGGAGCTGTTTTTT.

The CDR3 bases are TGTGCCAGCAGTCCGTGGACAGGCAACGAGACCCAGTACTTC. This gives the protein CASSPWTGNETQYF. The chain links TRBV27 to TRBJ2-5, with 7 bases aligning to TRBD1. Trimming cost V 5 bases and J 5 bases; bases outside gene matches: 8. The CDR3 covers 14 residues. Germline loops: CDR1 MNHEY, CDR2 SMNVEV (reference sequence).

The chain's CDR3 is CASRANYGYTF. In DNA, the CDR3 is TGTGCCAGCAGGGCCAACTATGGCTACACCTTC. The chain joins TRBV6-6 to TRBJ1-2; D is undetermined. V lost 6 bases and J 2 bases, leaving 4 bases between the germline ends. Germline assignment: CDR1 MNHNY and CDR2 SVGAGI (reference sequence). CDR3 length: 11 residues.

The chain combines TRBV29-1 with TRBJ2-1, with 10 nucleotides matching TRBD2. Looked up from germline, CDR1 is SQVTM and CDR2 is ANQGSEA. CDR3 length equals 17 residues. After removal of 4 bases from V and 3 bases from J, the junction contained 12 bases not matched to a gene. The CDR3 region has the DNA TGCAGCGTTGCTGGGCTAGCGGGGGCCCCAGGCTACAATGAGCAGTTCTTC. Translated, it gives CSVAGLAGAPGYNEQFF.

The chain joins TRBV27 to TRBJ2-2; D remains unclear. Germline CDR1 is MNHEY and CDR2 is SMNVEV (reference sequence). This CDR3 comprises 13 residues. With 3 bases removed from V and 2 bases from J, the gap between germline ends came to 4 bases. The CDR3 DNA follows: TGTGCCAGCAGTTTGCTAAACACCGGGGAGCTGTTTTTT. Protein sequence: CASSLLNTGELFF.

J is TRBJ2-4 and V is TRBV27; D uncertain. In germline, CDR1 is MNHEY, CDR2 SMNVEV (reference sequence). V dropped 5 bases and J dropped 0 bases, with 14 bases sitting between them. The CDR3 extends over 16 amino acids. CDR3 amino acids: CASSPQDPLAKNIQYF. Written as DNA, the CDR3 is TGTGCCAGCAGTCCGCAGGATCCCCTAGCCAAAAACATTCAGTACTTC.

CDR3 sequence reads: CASSSEGVLSEKLFF. The CDR3 nucleotides read TGTGCCAGCAGCTCCGAGGGTGTATTGAGCGAAAAACTGTTTTTT. This sequence joins TRBV7-9 and TRBJ1-4; no clear D. The V and J ends lost 4 bases and 8 bases respectively, with 17 bases between them. The CDR3 is 15 amino acids. The germline gives CDR1 SEHNR, CDR2 FQNEAQ (reference sequence). The full variable domain, with the rest looked up from reference TRBV7-9 and TRBJ1-4, is DTGVSQNPRHKITKRGQNVTFRCDPISEHNRLYWYRQTLGQGPEFLTYFQNEAQLEKSRLLSDRFSAERPKGSFSTLEIQRTEQGDSAMYLCASSSEGVLSEKLFFGSGTQLSVL.

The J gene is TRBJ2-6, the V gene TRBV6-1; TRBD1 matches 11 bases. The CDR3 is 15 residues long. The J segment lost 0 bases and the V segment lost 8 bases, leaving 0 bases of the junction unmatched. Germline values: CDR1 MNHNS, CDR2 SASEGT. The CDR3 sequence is CASGTGGSGANVLTF. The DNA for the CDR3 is TGTGCCAGCGGGACAGGGGGCTCTGGGGCCAACGTCCTGACTTTC.

The CDR3 region is CASSYSMGQGGDIQYF. The CDR3 region has the DNA TGTGCCAGCAGTTACTCGATGGGGCAGGGAGGCGACATTCAGTACTTC. This sequence joins TRBV6-5 and TRBJ2-4, with D possibly matching TRBD2 (6 bases). Germline V gene sequence: CDR1 MNHEY, CDR2 SVGAGI. Trimming stripped 0 bases from V and 8 bases from J, with 17 bases between. The CDR3 totals 16 residues.

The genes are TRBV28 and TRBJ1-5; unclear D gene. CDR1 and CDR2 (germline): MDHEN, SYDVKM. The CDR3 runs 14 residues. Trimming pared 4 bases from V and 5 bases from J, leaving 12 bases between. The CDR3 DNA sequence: TGTGCCAGCAGTTACTTGGCAGCGGATCAGCCCCAGCATTTT. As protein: CASSYLAADQPQHF.

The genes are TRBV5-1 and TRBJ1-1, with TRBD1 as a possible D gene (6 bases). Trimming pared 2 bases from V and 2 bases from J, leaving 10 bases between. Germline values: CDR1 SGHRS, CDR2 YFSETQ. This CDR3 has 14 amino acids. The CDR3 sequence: CASSLRGINTEAFF. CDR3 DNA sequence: TGCGCCAGCAGCTTAAGGGGGATTAACACTGAAGCTTTCTTT. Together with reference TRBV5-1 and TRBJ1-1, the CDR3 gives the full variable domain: KAGVTQTPRYLIKTRGQQVTLSCSPISGHRSVSWYQQTPGQGLQFLFEYFSETQRNKGNFPGRFSGRQFSNSRSEMNVSTLELGDSALYLCASSLRGINTEAFFGQGTRLTVV.

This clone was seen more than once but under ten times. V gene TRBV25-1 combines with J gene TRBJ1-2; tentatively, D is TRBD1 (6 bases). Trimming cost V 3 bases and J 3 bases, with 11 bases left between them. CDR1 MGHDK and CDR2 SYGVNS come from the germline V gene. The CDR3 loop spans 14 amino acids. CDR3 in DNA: TGTGCCAGCAGTGACCTCTGGACAGACTATGGCTACACCTTC. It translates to CASSDLWTDYGYTF.

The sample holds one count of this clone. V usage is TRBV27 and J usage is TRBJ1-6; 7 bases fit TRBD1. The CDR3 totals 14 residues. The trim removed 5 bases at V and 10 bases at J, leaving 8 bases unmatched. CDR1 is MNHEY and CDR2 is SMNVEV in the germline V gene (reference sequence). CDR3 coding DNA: TGTGCCAGCAGTATCACCAGGGGGGTATCACCCCTCCACTTT. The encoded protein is CASSITRGVSPLHF.

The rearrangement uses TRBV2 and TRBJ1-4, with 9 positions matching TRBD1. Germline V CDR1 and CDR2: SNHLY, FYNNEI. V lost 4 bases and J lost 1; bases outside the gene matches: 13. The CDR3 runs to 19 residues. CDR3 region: CASSGIRTGEEETNEKLFF. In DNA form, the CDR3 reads TGTGCCAGCAGTGGAATAAGGACAGGGGAGGAGGAAACTAATGAAAAACTGTTTTTT. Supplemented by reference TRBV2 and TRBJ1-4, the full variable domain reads EPEVTQTPSHQVTQMGQEVILRCVPISNHLYFYWYRQILGQKVEFLVSFYNNEISEKSEIFDDQFSVERPDGSNFTLKIRSTKLEDSAMYFCASSGIRTGEEETNEKLFFGSGTQLSVL.

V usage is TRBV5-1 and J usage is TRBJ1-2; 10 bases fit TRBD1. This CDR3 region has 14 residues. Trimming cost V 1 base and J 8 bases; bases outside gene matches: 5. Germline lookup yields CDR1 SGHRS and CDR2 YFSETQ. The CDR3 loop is CASSLWGTGDGYTF. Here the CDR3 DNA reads TGCGCCAGCAGCTTGTGGGGGACAGGGGACGGCTACACCTTC.

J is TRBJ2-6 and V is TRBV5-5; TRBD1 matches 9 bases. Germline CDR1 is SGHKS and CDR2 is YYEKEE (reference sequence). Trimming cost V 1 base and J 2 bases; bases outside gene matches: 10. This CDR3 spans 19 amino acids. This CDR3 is CASSLQYPGTGTGANVLTF. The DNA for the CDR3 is TGTGCCAGCAGCTTGCAGTATCCCGGGACAGGGACTGGGGCCAACGTCCTGACTTTC.

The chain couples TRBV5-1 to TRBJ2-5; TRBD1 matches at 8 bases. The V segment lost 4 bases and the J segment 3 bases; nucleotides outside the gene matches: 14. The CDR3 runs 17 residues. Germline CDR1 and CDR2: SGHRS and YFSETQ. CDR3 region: CASSVIAFGTGKETQYF. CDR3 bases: TGCGCCAGCAGCGTGATCGCGTTCGGGACAGGCAAAGAGACCCAGTACTTC.

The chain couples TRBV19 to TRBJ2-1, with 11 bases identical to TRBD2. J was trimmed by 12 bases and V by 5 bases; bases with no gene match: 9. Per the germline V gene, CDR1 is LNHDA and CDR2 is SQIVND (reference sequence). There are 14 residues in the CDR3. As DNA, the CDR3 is TGTGCCAGTAGTCCACTAGCGGGAGTCCTATGGCAGTTCTTC. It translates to CASSPLAGVLWQFF.

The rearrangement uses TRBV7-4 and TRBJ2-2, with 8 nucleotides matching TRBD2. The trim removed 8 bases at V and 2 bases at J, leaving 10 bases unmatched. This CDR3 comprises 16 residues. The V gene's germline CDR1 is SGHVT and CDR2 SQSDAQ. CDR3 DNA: TGTGCCAGCCACCAAGCGGGGGCCAAAAACACCGGGGAGCTGTTTTTT. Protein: CASHQAGAKNTGELFF.

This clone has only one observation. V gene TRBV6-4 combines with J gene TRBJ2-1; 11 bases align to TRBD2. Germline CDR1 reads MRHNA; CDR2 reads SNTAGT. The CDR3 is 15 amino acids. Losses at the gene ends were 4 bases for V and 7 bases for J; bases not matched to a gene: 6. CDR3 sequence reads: CASSVLAGEGNEQFF. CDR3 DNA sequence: TGTGCCAGCAGTGTACTAGCGGGGGAGGGTAATGAGCAGTTCTTC.

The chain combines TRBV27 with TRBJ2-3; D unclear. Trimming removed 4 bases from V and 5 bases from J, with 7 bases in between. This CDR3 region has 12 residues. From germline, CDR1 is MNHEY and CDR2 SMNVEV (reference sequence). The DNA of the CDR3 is TGTGCCAGCAGTTCCCTAGAAGATACGCAGTATTTT. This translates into CASSSLEDTQYF.

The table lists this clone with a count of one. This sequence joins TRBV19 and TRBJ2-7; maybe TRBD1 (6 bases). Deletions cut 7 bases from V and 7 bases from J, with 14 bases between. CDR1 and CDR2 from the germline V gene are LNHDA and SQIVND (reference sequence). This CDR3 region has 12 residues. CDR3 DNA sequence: TGTGCCAGTAAACAGGGCTTGGGGGAGCAGTACTTC. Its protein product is CASKQGLGEQYF. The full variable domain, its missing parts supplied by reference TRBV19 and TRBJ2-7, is DGGITQSPKYLFRKEGQNVTLSCEQNLNHDAMYWYRQDPGQGLRLIYYSQIVNDFQKGDIAEGYSVSREKKESFPLTVTSAQKNPTAFYLCASKQGLGEQYFGPGTRLTVT.

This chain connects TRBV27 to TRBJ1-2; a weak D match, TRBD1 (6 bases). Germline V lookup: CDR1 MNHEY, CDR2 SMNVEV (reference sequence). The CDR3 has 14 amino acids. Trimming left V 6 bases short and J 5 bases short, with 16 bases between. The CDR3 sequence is CASSHIGQIYGYTF. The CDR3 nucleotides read TGTGCCAGCAGCCATATCGGACAGATATATGGCTACACCTTC.

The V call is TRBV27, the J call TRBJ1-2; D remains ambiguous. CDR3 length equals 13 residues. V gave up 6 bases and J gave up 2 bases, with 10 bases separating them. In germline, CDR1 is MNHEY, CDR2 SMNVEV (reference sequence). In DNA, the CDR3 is TGTGCCAGCAGCCCAGGCAGGAACTATGGCTACACCTTC. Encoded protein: CASSPGRNYGYTF.

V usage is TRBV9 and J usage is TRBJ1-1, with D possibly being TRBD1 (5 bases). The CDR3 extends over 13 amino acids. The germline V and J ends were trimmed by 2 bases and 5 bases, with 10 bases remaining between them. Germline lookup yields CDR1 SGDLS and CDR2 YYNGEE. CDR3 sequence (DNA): TGTGCCAGCAGCGTTCTCCCAGGGACTGAAGCTTTCTTT. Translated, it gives CASSVLPGTEAFF.